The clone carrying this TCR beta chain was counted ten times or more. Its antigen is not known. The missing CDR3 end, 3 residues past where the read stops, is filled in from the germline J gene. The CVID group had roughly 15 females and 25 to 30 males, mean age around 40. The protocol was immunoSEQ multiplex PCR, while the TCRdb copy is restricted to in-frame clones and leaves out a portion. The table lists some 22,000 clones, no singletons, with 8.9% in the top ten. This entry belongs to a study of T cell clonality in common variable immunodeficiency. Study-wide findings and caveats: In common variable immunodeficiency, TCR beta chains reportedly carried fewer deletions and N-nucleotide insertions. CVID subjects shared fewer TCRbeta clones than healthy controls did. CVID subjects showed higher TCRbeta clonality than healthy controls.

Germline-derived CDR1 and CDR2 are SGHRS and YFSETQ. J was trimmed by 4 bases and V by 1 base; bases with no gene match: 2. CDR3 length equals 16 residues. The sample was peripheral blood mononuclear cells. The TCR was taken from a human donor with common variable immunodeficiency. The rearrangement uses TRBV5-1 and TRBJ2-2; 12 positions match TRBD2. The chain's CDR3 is CASSLLAGGATGELFF. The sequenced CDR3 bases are TGCGCCAGCAGCTTGCTAGCGGGAGGGGCCACCGGGGAG.